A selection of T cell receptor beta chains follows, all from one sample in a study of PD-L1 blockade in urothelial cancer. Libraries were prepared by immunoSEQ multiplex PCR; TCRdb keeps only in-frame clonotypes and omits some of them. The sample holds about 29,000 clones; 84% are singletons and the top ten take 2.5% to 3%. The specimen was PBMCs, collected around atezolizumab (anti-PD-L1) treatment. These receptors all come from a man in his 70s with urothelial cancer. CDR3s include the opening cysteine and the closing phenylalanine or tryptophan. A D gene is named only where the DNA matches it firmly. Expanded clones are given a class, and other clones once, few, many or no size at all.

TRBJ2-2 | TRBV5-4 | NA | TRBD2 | CASSFVAGGGGGELFF | TGTGCCAGCAGCTTCGTAGCGGGAGGAGGAGGCGGGGAGCTGTTTTTT
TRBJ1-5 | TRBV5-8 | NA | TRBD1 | CASSPIDRGGNQPQHF | TGTGCCAGCAGCCCCATAGACAGGGGCGGCAATCAGCCCCAGCATTTT
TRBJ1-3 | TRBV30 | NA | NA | CAWSGGGNGNTIYF | TGTGCCTGGAGTGGGGGGGGAAATGGAAACACCATATATTTT
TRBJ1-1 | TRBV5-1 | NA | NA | CASSWTTGEMNTEAFF | TGCGCCAGCAGCTGGACGACGGGAGAGATGAACACTGAAGCTTTCTTT
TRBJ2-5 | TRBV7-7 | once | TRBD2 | CASSPRLAGGSMSYQETQYF | TGTGCCAGCAGCCCTAGACTAGCGGGGGGATCGATGTCCTACCAAGAGACCCAGTACTTC
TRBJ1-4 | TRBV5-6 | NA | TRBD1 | CASSLKQGHATNEKLFF | TGTGCCAGCAGCTTGAAACAGGGGCATGCAACTAATGAAAAACTGTTTTTT
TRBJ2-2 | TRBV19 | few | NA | CASTPRSTNTGELFF | TGTGCCAGTACCCCGCGTTCTACTAACACCGGGGAGCTGTTTTTT
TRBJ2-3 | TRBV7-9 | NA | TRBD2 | CASSSTAGLVTQYF | TGTGCCAGCAGCTCAACTGCCGGACTAGTTACGCAGTATTTT
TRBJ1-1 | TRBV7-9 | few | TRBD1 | CASSWGQVNTEAFF | TGTGCCAGCAGCTGGGGACAGGTTAACACTGAAGCTTTCTTT
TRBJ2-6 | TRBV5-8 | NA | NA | CASSLRGSAGANVLTF | TGTGCCAGCAGCTTGCGGGGAAGTGCTGGGGCCAACGTCCTGACTTTC
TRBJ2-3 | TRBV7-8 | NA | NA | CASSLDPKGPQYF | TGTGCCAGCAGCTTAGATCCGAAGGGGCCGCAGTATTTT
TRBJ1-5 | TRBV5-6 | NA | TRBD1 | CASSLYRGLNQPQHF | TGTGCCAGCAGCTTGTACAGGGGACTCAATCAGCCCCAGCATTTT
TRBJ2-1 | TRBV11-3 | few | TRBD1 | CASSQRQGTTDEQFF | TGTGCCAGCAGCCAGAGACAGGGAACGACCGATGAGCAGTTCTTC
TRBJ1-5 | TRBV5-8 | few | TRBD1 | CASSAGTGAQGNQPQHF | TGTGCCAGCAGCGCCGGGACAGGTGCCCAAGGCAATCAGCCCCAGCATTTT
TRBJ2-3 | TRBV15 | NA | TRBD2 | CATSTGGLRWGKDTQYF | TGTGCCACCAGCACGGGGGGACTGCGGTGGGGAAAGGATACGCAGTATTTT
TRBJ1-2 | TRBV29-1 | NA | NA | CSVLLVGKGGYGYTF | TGCAGCGTTTTACTAGTGGGGAAAGGAGGTTATGGCTACACCTTC
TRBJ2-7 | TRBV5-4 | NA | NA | CASSLGASSREQYF | TGTGCCAGCAGCTTGGGCGCCTCCTCTAGGGAGCAGTACTTC
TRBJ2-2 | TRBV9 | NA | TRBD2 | CASSSDPGLAGGNTGELFF | TGTGCCAGCAGCTCCGACCCGGGACTAGCGGGAGGGAACACCGGGGAGCTGTTTTTT
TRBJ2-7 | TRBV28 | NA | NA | CASSLGGGRYEQYF | TGTGCCAGCAGTTTAGGAGGGGGCCGGTACGAGCAGTACTTC
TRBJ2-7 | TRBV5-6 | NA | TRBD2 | CASSPRAGRARSYEQYF | TGTGCCAGCAGCCCGAGGGCGGGGAGGGCCCGGTCCTACGAGCAGTACTTC
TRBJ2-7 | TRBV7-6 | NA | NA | CASSLDPSLSDEQYF | TGTGCCAGCAGCTTAGACCCGAGTCTTTCCGACGAGCAGTACTTC
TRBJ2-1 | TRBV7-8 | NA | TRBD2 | CASSLALLRGEQFF | TGTGCCAGCAGCTTAGCGCTCTTGCGGGGGGAGCAGTTCTTC
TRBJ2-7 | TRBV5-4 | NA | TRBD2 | CASSNPGTSDAQYF | TGTGCCAGCAGCAACCCCGGGACTAGCGATGCGCAGTACTTC
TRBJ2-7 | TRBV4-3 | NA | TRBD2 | CASSQGGGVFDEQYF | TGCGCCAGCAGCCAGGGGGGAGGGGTTTTTGACGAGCAGTACTTC
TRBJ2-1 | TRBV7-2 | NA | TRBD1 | CASSKDGTGYNEQFF | TGTGCCAGCAGCAAAGACGGGACAGGGTACAATGAGCAGTTCTTC
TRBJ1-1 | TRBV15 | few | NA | CATSRDREMGAFF | TGTGCCACCAGCAGAGATCGGGAGATGGGGGCTTTCTTT
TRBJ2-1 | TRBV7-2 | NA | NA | CASRWETDEQFF | TGTGCCAGCCGTTGGGAGACGGATGAGCAGTTCTTC
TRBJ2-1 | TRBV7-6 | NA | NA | CASSFQGTGEQFF | TGTGCCAGCAGCTTTCAGGGTACGGGTGAGCAGTTCTTC
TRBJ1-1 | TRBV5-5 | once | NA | CASSLGRRRDTEAFF | TGTGCCAGCAGCTTGGGCAGAAGGAGGGACACTGAAGCTTTCTTT
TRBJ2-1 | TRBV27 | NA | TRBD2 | CASSPGGTRSNEQFF | TGTGCCAGCAGTCCCGGCGGGACTAGGTCCAATGAGCAGTTCTTC
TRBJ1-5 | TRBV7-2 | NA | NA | CASSLFFTGISNQPQHF | TGTGCCAGCAGCTTATTTTTTACCGGGATAAGCAATCAGCCCCAGCATTTT
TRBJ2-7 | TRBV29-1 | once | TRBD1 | CSVENDSGQGTTEQYF | TGCAGCGTTGAAAACGATTCGGGACAGGGAACTACCGAGCAGTACTTC
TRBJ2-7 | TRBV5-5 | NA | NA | CASSLTGRQDYEQYF | TGTGCCAGCAGCTTGACAGGGCGGCAAGACTACGAGCAGTACTTC
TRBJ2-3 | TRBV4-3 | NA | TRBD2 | CASSQERLAGDTQYF | TGCGCCAGCAGCCAAGAACGACTAGCGGGAGATACGCAGTATTTT
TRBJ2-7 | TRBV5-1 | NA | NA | CASSLEGRAPPEQYF | TGCGCCAGCAGCTTGGAAGGCAGGGCCCCCCCCGAGCAGTACTTC
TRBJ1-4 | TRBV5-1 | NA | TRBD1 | CASSTRQGPEKLFF | TGCGCCAGCAGCACCAGACAGGGGCCCGAAAAACTGTTTTTT
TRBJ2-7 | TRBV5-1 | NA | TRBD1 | CASSPGTGSYYEQYF | TGCGCCAGCAGCCCAGGGACAGGATCCTACTACGAGCAGTACTTC
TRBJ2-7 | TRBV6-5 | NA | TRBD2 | CASSYGGGSYEQYF | TGTGCCAGCAGTTATGGGGGGGGCTCCTACGAGCAGTACTTC
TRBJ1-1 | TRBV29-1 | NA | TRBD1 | CSVGPETGGEAFF | TGCAGCGTTGGCCCCGAAACAGGGGGTGAAGCTTTCTTT
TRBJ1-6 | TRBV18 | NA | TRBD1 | CASSPTGSSPLHF | TGTGCCAGCTCACCGACAGGGTCCTCACCCCTCCACTTT
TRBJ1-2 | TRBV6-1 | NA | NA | CATSQAVDGYTF | TGTGCCACCTCACAGGCAGTGGATGGCTACACCTTC
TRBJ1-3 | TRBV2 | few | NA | CASTPNLIWSTGNTIYF | TGTGCCAGCACCCCGAACCTAATTTGGTCTACTGGAAACACCATATATTTT
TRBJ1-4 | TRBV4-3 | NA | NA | CASSPLGGAEKLFF | TGCGCCAGCAGCCCCCTTGGCGGGGCTGAAAAACTGTTTTTT
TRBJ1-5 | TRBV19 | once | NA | CASSIDPDTAVEPQHF | TGTGCCAGTAGTATAGATCCGGACACTGCGGTCGAGCCCCAGCATTTT